This TCR beta chain was profiled in a study of blood T cell repertoires in COVID-19. Assay used: immunoSEQ multiplex PCR; TCRdb lists only in-frame clones, some missing. The sample includes around 150,000 clones, more than 80% of them seen just once. Input material: peripheral blood. This sequence originates from a woman aged 60 to 75 with active COVID-19.

The CDR3 here is CASSLVTGQHSPLHF. The CDR3 region has the DNA TGTGCCAGCAGCTTAGTTACGGGACAACACTCACCCCTCCACTTT. The chain uses TRBV7-9 and TRBJ1-6, with a possible D match to TRBD1 (6 bases). The CDR3 is 15 amino acids. V lost 1 base, J lost 10 bases, and 14 bases lay in between. The germline V gene encodes CDR1 SEHNR and CDR2 FQNEAQ (reference sequence).